Shown below are 29 T cell receptor beta chains from a single sample sequenced in a study of T cell repertoires in cytomegalovirus infection. From the reads, TCRdb called clonotypes with MiXCR, one entry per CDR3 protein. The profile shows 300,000 or so distinct CDR3 sequences, around 10% of them singletons. Sequences were obtained from PBMCs. Every receptor here comes from a human donor in good health (CMV status not recorded). Some clones in this sample may be carry-over from other donors' samples.

This clonotype appeared many times. CDR3 sequence (DNA): TGTGCCAGCAGCTTGGGGCTAGCGGGGCTTAGCTCCTACAATGAGCAGTTCTTC. It translates to CASSLGLAGLSSYNEQFF. This chain connects TRBV7-8 to TRBJ2-1, with 9 bases aligning to TRBD2. There are 18 residues in the CDR3. V lost 3 bases to trimming and J lost 0 bases; unmatched junction nucleotides: 9. The V gene's germline CDR1 is SGHVS and CDR2 FQNEAQ.

This clonotype came up many times. The J gene is TRBJ2-5, the V gene TRBV19; D tentatively reads TRBD1 or TRBD2 (5 bases each). Trimming removed 5 bases at V and 4 bases at J, with 11 bases between. From germline, CDR1 is LNHDA and CDR2 SQIVND (reference sequence). The length of the CDR3 is 13 residues. In DNA, the CDR3 is TGTGCCAGTAGTCCGGGACCAACAGAGACCCAGTACTTC. It codes for CASSPGPTETQYF.

This clonotype was seen at least ten times. The V and J genes are TRBV20-1 and TRBJ2-7; no definite D call. Germline lookup yields CDR1 DFQATT and CDR2 SNEGSKA (reference sequence). This CDR3 is 13 amino acids long. DNA for the CDR3: TGCAGTGCGAGAGGAGCTGGACCCTACGAGCAGTACGTC. Translated, it gives CSARGAGPYEQYV.

This clonotype was observed many times. The rearrangement uses TRBV7-9 and TRBJ1-2; no clear D. Germline V gene lookup returns CDR1 SEHNR and CDR2 FQNEAQ (reference sequence). Deletions cut 2 bases from V and 8 bases from J, with 9 bases between. This CDR3 comprises 12 residues. The CDR3 reads CASSLNGRGYTF. The CDR3 DNA sequence: TGTGCCAGCAGCTTAAATGGGAGAGGCTACACCTTC.

This clonotype was observed many times. The rearrangement links TRBV6-1 to TRBJ2-1; no clear D. The CDR3 has 12 residues. CDR1 and CDR2 from the germline V gene are MNHNS and SASEGT. V was shortened by 5 bases and J by 7 bases, with 9 bases between the two germline ends. For the CDR3, the DNA is TGTGCCAGCAGTCGCCCCCGGAATGAGCAGTTCTTC. This codes for CASSRPRNEQFF.

This sequence joins TRBV28 and TRBJ2-6; D is unclear. The germline V gene has CDR1 MDHEN and CDR2 SYDVKM. Trimming left V 3 bases short and J 4 bases short, with 13 bases between. This CDR3 is built from 16 residues. The CDR3 protein is CASSFLGLAGANVLTF. The CDR3 nucleotides read TGTGCCAGCAGTTTTTTGGGTTTGGCCGGGGCCAACGTCCTGACTTTC.

In its sample, this clonotype was seen a few times. The chain employs TRBV12-3 or TRBV12-4 and TRBJ2-4; D not resolved. The CDR3 contains 13 residues. Trimming took off 8 bases at V and 1 base at J, with 9 bases between the two ends. CDR3 coding DNA: TGTGCCAGCGGAAACTCCGCCAAAAACATTCAGTACTTC. Amino acids: CASGNSAKNIQYF.

Only a few counts were recorded for this clonotype. The chain has TRBV19 and TRBJ2-1; D gene ambiguous. The germline gives CDR1 LNHDA, CDR2 SQIVND (reference sequence). There are 13 residues in the CDR3. Trimming took off 0 bases at V and 9 bases at J, with 9 bases between the two ends. The DNA of the CDR3 is TGTGCCAGTAGTATAGATCGGGTGTCTGAGCAGTTCTTC. It translates to CASSIDRVSEQFF.

This clonotype came up many times. This rearrangement joins TRBV5-5 to TRBJ2-2, with D perhaps matching TRBD2 (6 bases). In germline, CDR1 is SGHKS, CDR2 YYEKEE (reference sequence). The CDR3 is 18 residues long. V was pared by 1 base and J by 1 base, with 17 bases between. The CDR3 protein is CASSLYSLGGMNTGELFF. CDR3 nucleotide sequence: TGTGCCAGCAGCTTGTATTCGCTTGGGGGGATGAACACCGGGGAGCTGTTTTTT.

V and J are TRBV20-1 and TRBJ2-7; 11 positions agree with TRBD1. This CDR3 contains 15 residues. Germline lookup yields CDR1 DFQATT and CDR2 SNEGSKA (reference sequence). V lost 1 base, J lost 5 bases, and 7 bases stayed unmatched. CDR3 coding DNA: TGCAGTGCTAGAGGTATCCGGGACAGGGGGGACGAGCAGTACTTC. It yields the protein CSARGIRDRGDEQYF.

This clonotype was found many times. This sequence joins TRBV28 and TRBJ1-5; D unclear. Germline V gene lookup returns CDR1 MDHEN and CDR2 SYDVKM. This CDR3 spans 14 amino acids. V dropped 7 bases and J dropped 7 bases, with 17 bases sitting between them. In DNA form, the CDR3 reads TGTGCCAGCACATCTCCTTCTTATGGGCAGCCCCAGCATTTT. Protein: CASTSPSYGQPQHF.

This clonotype was detected ten times or more. The chain is built from TRBV5-6 and TRBJ1-2; D is undetermined. This CDR3 is 13 amino acids long. Germline CDR1 and CDR2: SGHDT and YYEEEE. The germline V and J ends were trimmed by 2 bases and 4 bases, with 9 bases remaining between them. CDR3 nucleotides: TGTGCCAGCAGCTTAGACACAACCTATGGCTACACCTTC. Its translation: CASSLDTTYGYTF.

This clonotype showed up just a few times. The rearrangement uses TRBV7-9 and TRBJ2-1; D perhaps matches TRBD1 (5 bases). CDR3 length: 14 amino acids. Trimming took off 5 bases at V and 1 base at J, with 9 bases between the two ends. CDR1 SEHNR and CDR2 FQNEAQ come from the germline V gene (reference sequence). The CDR3: CASSPRVSYNEQFF. The CDR3 DNA sequence: TGTGCCAGCAGCCCCAGGGTGTCCTACAATGAGCAGTTCTTC. The whole variable domain, filled in from reference TRBV7-9 and TRBJ2-1, reads DTGVSQNPRHKITKRGQNVTFRCDPISEHNRLYWYRQTLGQGPEFLTYFQNEAQLEKSRLLSDRFSAERPKGSFSTLEIQRTEQGDSAMYLCASSPRVSYNEQFFGPGTRLTVL.

Many counts were recorded for this clonotype. At one boundary the junction diverges from the germline segment, which might be a read error. This chain joins TRBV6-2 or TRBV6-3 and TRBJ2-5, with D unresolved. This CDR3 contains 14 residues. In germline, CDR1 is MNHEY, CDR2 SVGEGT. The DNA for the CDR3 is TGTGCCAGCAGTTACCCCGATCACCAGGAGACCCAGTACTTC. Translated, it gives CASSYPDHQETQYF.

The sample holds many counts of this clonotype. V gene TRBV11-3 combines with J gene TRBJ2-3; 7 bases line up with TRBD1. Germline trimming cut 4 bases from V and 8 bases from J; bases unmatched to any gene: 9. The CDR3 consists of 14 residues. Germline-derived CDR1 and CDR2 are SGHNT and YENEEA. The DNA for the CDR3 is TGTGCCAGCAGCTCCGCGACAGGGCATTCTACGCAGTATTTT. Translated, it gives CASSSATGHSTQYF.

The chain employs TRBV29-1 and TRBJ1-4; 8 nucleotides match TRBD1. The V and J ends lost 5 bases and 8 bases, in that order; junction bases with no gene match: 7. From germline, CDR1 is SQVTM and CDR2 ANQGSEA. There are 13 residues in the CDR3. CDR3 amino acids: CSVSGGAVEKLFF. The CDR3 DNA follows: TGCAGCGTTTCAGGGGGCGCGGTAGAAAAACTGTTTTTT.

The chain uses TRBV12-3 or TRBV12-4 and TRBJ2-1, with D possibly matching TRBD2 (7 bases). V was shortened by 3 bases and J by 8 bases, with 14 bases between the two germline ends. The CDR3 runs to 14 residues. The CDR3 DNA follows: TGTGCCAGCAGTTTGGGAGGGGGTGGGGATGAGCAGTTCTTC. It encodes CASSLGGGGDEQFF.

The rearrangement joins TRBV20-1 to TRBJ1-1; no definite D call. There are 13 residues in the CDR3. The germline V gene has CDR1 DFQATT and CDR2 SNEGSKA (reference sequence). Trimming removed 0 bases at V and 0 bases at J, with 5 bases between. CDR3 DNA sequence: TGCAGTGCTAGAGATACACTGAACACTGAAGCTTTCTTT. It translates to CSARDTLNTEAFF.

This clonotype was counted at least ten times. This sequence joins TRBV28 and TRBJ2-7; a weak D match, TRBD2 (5 bases). The V and J ends lost 3 bases and 2 bases respectively, with 11 bases between them. CDR1 is MDHEN and CDR2 is SYDVKM in the germline V gene. The CDR3 loop spans 14 amino acids. Written as DNA, the CDR3 is TGTGCCAGCAGTTTCTCCGGGAAGCCCTACGAGCAGTACGTC. Its protein is CASSFSGKPYEQYV.

This clonotype was observed many times. CDR3 in DNA: TGTGCCAGCAGCCCTCGGACAGAACCCTACAATGAGCAGTTCTTC. Encoded protein: CASSPRTEPYNEQFF. V gene TRBV5-4 combines with J gene TRBJ2-1, with TRBD1 as a possible D gene (6 bases). Per the germline V gene, CDR1 is SGHNT and CDR2 is YYREEE (reference sequence). The length of the CDR3 is 15 residues. Trimming removed 4 bases from V and 2 bases from J, with 13 bases in between. Full variable domain (remainder filled in from reference TRBV5-4 and TRBJ2-1): ETGVTQSPTHLIKTRGQQVTLRCSSQSGHNTVSWYQQALGQGPQFIFQYYREEENGRGNFPPRFSGLQFPNYSSELNVNALELDDSALYLCASSPRTEPYNEQFFGPGTRLTVL.

This rearrangement joins TRBV3-1 to TRBJ2-2, with 9 bases aligning to TRBD1. The CDR3 extends over 18 amino acids. Losses at the gene ends were 0 bases for V and 3 bases for J; bases not matched to a gene: 8. Germline values: CDR1 LGHDT, CDR2 YNNKEL (reference sequence). The CDR3 sequence: CASSQDLGDREYTGELFF. The DNA for the CDR3 is TGTGCCAGCAGCCAAGACCTCGGGGACAGGGAATACACCGGGGAGCTGTTTTTT. Complete variable domain (other parts from reference TRBV3-1 and TRBJ2-2): DTAVSQTPKYLVTQMGNDKSIKCEQNLGHDTMYWYKQDSKKFLKIMFSYNNKELIINETVPNRFSPKSPDKAHLNLHINSLELGDSAVYFCASSQDLGDREYTGELFFGEGSRLTVL.

This clonotype was seen at least ten times. V gene TRBV3-1 combines with J gene TRBJ2-1; D might be TRBD2 (7 bases). Germline CDR1 and CDR2: LGHDT and YNNKEL (reference sequence). Trimming stripped 6 bases from V and 8 bases from J, with 29 bases between. This CDR3 spans 18 amino acids. CDR3 nucleotide sequence: TGTGCCAGCAGTCCACGATTTGTGGGGGGCGGGGGATGGGATGAGCAGTTCTTC. As protein: CASSPRFVGGGGWDEQFF.

The rearrangement links TRBV28 to TRBJ2-6; the D is unclear. The CDR3 is 15 residues long. Germline assignment: CDR1 MDHEN and CDR2 SYDVKM. V was pared by 3 bases and J by 6 bases, with 12 bases between. The CDR3 nucleotides are TGTGCCAGCAGTTTCGAGAGGAGCTTGGCCAACGTCCTGACTTTC. Its translation: CASSFERSLANVLTF. Full variable domain (missing parts from reference TRBV28 and TRBJ2-6): DVKVTQSSRYLVKRTGEKVFLECVQDMDHENMFWYRQDPGLGLRLIYFSYDVKMKEKGDIPEGYSVSREKKERFSLILESASTNQTSMYLCASSFERSLANVLTFGAGSRLTVL.

The J gene is TRBJ1-1, the V gene TRBV20-1, with unresolved D. Trimming took off 0 bases at V and 1 base at J, with 3 bases between the two ends. CDR1 and CDR2 (germline): DFQATT, SNEGSKA (reference sequence). The CDR3 is 12 residues long. CDR3 loop: CSARDWNTEAFF. CDR3 bases: TGCAGTGCTAGAGACTGGAACACTGAAGCTTTCTTT.

This clonotype was recorded many times. This chain connects TRBV28 to TRBJ1-5; possible D gene TRBD1, 6 bases. This CDR3 spans 14 amino acids. Germline V gene sequence: CDR1 MDHEN, CDR2 SYDVKM. Trimming removed 2 bases at V and 7 bases at J, with 12 bases between. This CDR3 is CASSLRGLRQPQHF. CDR3 coding DNA: TGTGCCAGCAGTTTACGGGGGCTAAGACAGCCCCAGCATTTT. The full variable domain, completed using reference TRBV28 and TRBJ1-5, is DVKVTQSSRYLVKRTGEKVFLECVQDMDHENMFWYRQDPGLGLRLIYFSYDVKMKEKGDIPEGYSVSREKKERFSLILESASTNQTSMYLCASSLRGLRQPQHFGDGTRLSIL.

The V call is TRBV28, the J call TRBJ1-2, with TRBD1 matching over 9 bases. J lost 5 bases, V lost 5 bases, and 6 bases had no gene match. The CDR3 covers 14 residues. Germline V gene sequence: CDR1 MDHEN, CDR2 SYDVKM. CDR3 nucleotide sequence: TGTGCCAGCAGTCAACCTGGGACAGGGTATGGCTACACCTTC. Translation gives CASSQPGTGYGYTF.

This clonotype was detected many times. The rearrangement joins TRBV28 to TRBJ2-5; TRBD1 matches 8 bases. The germline CDR1 and CDR2 sequences are MDHEN and SYDVKM. The CDR3 sequence is 15 residues long. V lost 6 bases to trimming and J lost 1 base; unmatched junction nucleotides: 7. The CDR3 sequence: CASRPQGAAQETQYF. The CDR3, as DNA: TGTGCCAGCAGACCCCAGGGGGCCGCCCAAGAGACCCAGTACTTC.

This clonotype appeared many times. The chain joins TRBV7-9 to TRBJ2-5, with TRBD2 identical over 7 bases. Trimming removed 2 bases from V and 1 base from J; junction bases left unmatched: 4. Germline V CDR1 and CDR2: SEHNR, FQNEAQ (reference sequence). The CDR3 extends over 15 amino acids. CDR3 amino acids: CASSLRLAVQETQYF. The CDR3 nucleotides read TGTGCCAGCAGCTTAAGGCTAGCGGTCCAAGAGACCCAGTACTTC.

The chain employs TRBV20-1 and TRBJ1-1, with TRBD1 matching over 7 bases. Unmatched junction bases numbered 4, after V lost 3 bases and J lost 0 bases. There are 14 residues in the CDR3. Germline V lookup: CDR1 DFQATT, CDR2 SNEGSKA (reference sequence). CDR3 DNA: TGCAGTGCTAGGGGACAGAGATTGAACACTGAAGCTTTCTTT. This sequence encodes CSARGQRLNTEAFF.